The rows below give T cell receptor beta chains drawn from one sample of a study of neurological immune-mediated disorders. One entry per CDR3 protein, called by TCRdb with MiXCR from the 5' RACE reads. Of tens of thousands of distinct CDR3 sequences in the sample, approximately 3.6% were seen once. What was sequenced was CD4+ T cells from blood. The receptors stem from a woman in her thirties or forties with multiple sclerosis. Each CDR3 is given with its conserved first and last residue. A D gene is named only where the DNA matches it firmly. Each size is how often the clone was seen (once, few, many) or a class if it is expanded.

medium-sized | . | TRBJ1-2 | TRBV5-1 | TGCGCCAGCAGCTTGCTCGGGAGCCATGGCTACACCTTC | CASSLLGSHGYTF
many | . | TRBJ2-3 | TRBV6-5 | TGTGCCAGCAGTTACGGCGACAGGACAGATACGCAGTATTTT | CASSYGDRTDTQYF
many | . | TRBJ1-1 | TRBV11-3 | TGTGCCAGCAGCCCGTCGCCGGCAGGTGAAGCTTTCTTT | CASSPSPAGEAFF
many | . | TRBJ2-5 | TRBV21-1 | TGTGCCAGCGGATACCTCAGGGGTTTGTTCCAAGAGACCCAGTACTTC | CASGYLRGLFQETQYF
many | TRBD2 | TRBJ2-1 | TRBV10-3 | TGTGCCATCAGTGACGGCGGGGGGGCCGTTTCCGAGCAGTTCTTC | CAISDGGGAVSEQFF
many | . | TRBJ1-2 | TRBV18 | TGTGCCAGCTCACCCCTCCAAGGGGGGGACTATGGCTACACCTTC | CASSPLQGGDYGYTF
many | TRBD1 | TRBJ1-2 | TRBV11-2 | TGTGCCAGCACCCTGGACAGGCGTCTCGGCTACACCTTC | CASTLDRRLGYTF
many | . | TRBJ1-1 | TRBV30 | TGTGCCTGGACTGAACATCTGAACACTGAAGCTTTCTTT | CAWTEHLNTEAFF
many | TRBD1 | TRBJ1-1 | TRBV20-1 | TGCAGTGCTAGGACTCGAGGGGGCGACACTGAAGCTTTCTTT | CSARTRGGDTEAFF
many | . | TRBJ2-7 | TRBV5-1 | TGCGCCAGCAGCTTTCAGACGCAGCAGTACTTC | CASSFQTQQYF
many | . | TRBJ1-5 | TRBV20-1 | TGCAGTGCTAGGGGCAGCCTAAATCAGCCCCAGCATTTT | CSARGSLNQPQHF
many | . | TRBJ2-2 | TRBV5-1 | TGCGCCAGCAGCTTGGTCCCTGCCCCGGGACGGCGATCGAACACCGGGGAGCTGTTTTTT | CASSLVPAPGRRSNTGELFF
many | . | TRBJ2-1 | TRBV15 | TGTGCCACCAGGCAGGATACTCGCAATGAGCAGTTCTTC | CATRQDTRNEQFF
many | . | TRBJ2-7 | TRBV9 | TGTGCCAGCAGCCCAGGGACGGATTCCTACGAGCAGTACTTC | CASSPGTDSYEQYF
many | TRBD2 | TRBJ2-1 | TRBV6-5 | TGTGCCAGCGGCGGGAGGTCCTACAATGAGCAGTTCTTC | CASGGRSYNEQFF
many | TRBD2 | TRBJ2-2 | TRBV10-3 | TGTGCCATCGCGGGGGGCTACGGGAACACCGGGGAGCTGTTTTTT | CAIAGGYGNTGELFF
many | . | TRBJ2-2 | TRBV2 | TGTGCCAGCAGTAGGGCTAGCACCGGGGAGCTGTTTTTT | CASSRASTGELFF